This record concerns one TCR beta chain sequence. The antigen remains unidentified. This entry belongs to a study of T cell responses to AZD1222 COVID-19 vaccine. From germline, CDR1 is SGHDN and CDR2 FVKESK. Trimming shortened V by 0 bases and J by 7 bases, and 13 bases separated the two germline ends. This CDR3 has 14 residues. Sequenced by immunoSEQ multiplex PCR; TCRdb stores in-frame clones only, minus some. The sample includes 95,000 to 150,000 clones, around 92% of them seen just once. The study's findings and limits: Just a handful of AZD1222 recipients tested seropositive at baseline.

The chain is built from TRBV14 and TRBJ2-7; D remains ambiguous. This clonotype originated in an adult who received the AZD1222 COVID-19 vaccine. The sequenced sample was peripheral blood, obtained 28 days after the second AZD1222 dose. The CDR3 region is CASSQDLAAREQYF. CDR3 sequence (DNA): TGTGCCAGCAGCCAAGATCTGGCCGCTCGGGAGCAGTACTTC.